Listed below are T cell receptor beta chains from one sample, sequenced in a study of blood T cell repertoires in COVID-19. Profiled with immunoSEQ multiplex PCR; TCRdb holds only in-frame clones, not every one. The sample records about 240,000 clones, roughly nine tenths being singletons. Input material: peripheral blood. All receptors derive from a man in his 60s who had recovered from COVID-19. Both conserved end residues are part of each CDR3. Part of the rows lack a size; the others show once, few, many or a class for expanded clones.

-	TRBV11-2	TRBJ2-7	CASSLLRPEQYF
-	TRBV4-2	TRBJ2-5	CASSPKSGSIVETQYF
-	TRBV7-9	TRBJ1-2	CASSFNQRGPDGYTF
-	TRBV6-5	TRBJ1-5	CASSLDVLRGQPQHF
-	TRBV2	TRBJ2-1	CASTLRGYGAQFF
-	TRBV2	TRBJ2-3	CASSLTRTAFSTDTQYF
once	TRBV6-5	TRBJ1-3	CASSKQGPSGNTIYF
-	TRBV2	TRBJ1-2	CASRAGTGEIGYTF
-	TRBV7-7	TRBJ2-5	CASSLMQGHGETQYF
-	TRBV9	TRBJ1-4	CASSPSGGRSEKLFF
few	TRBV5-6	TRBJ1-6	CASRAGHNSPLHF
-	TRBV5-1	TRBJ2-7	CASSLAGQVYYEQYF
-	TRBV6-2/TRBV6-3	TRBJ1-1	CASSYSGGTEAFF
-	TRBV14	TRBJ1-1	CASSQVERSAEAFF
once	TRBV5-1	TRBJ1-4	CASSFATGRDTRFF
-	TRBV2	TRBJ1-6	CASSEGRVNSPLHF
-	TRBV5-1	TRBJ2-7	CASSPRTGMSYEQYF